The clone carrying this TCR beta chain appeared a single time. The data belong to a study of blood T cell repertoires in COVID-19. About the study: PBMCs, B-cell-depleted T cells, or T cells provided the cDNA or gDNA that made up the material.

V was shortened by 4 bases and J by 5 bases, with 18 bases between the two germline ends. Looked up from germline, CDR1 is SGHTS and CDR2 is YDEGEE. This CDR3 region has 15 residues. As handled by the study authors: Using reference gene primer amplification, nucleated cell counts were estimated. Using immunoSEQ multiplex PCR, the repertoire was profiled, and TCRdb retains in-frame clones only, with some absent. V and J calls and clone size are copied from that table; D and trimming were computed from the DNA. The sample lists approximately 46,000 clones, more than 70% occurring once. The TCR comes from a man aged 60 to 69 with acute or convalescent COVID-19. Sequenced: peripheral blood. This chain uses TRBV5-8 with TRBJ1-2, with unresolved D. The CDR3, as DNA: TGTGCCAGCAGCCCCCTACAGAGCCGCATATATGGCTACACCTTC. This codes for CASSPLQSRIYGYTF.